Listed below are T cell receptor beta chains from one sample, sequenced in a study of shared clonotypes between healthy human individuals. This table comes from immunoSEQ multiplex PCR, and its TCRdb copy is limited to in-frame clones, with some not included. The sample includes roughly 450,000 clones, roughly 78% of them seen just once. Source material: PBMCs. Receptors were obtained from a woman aged 40 to 50 in good health. Some clones in this sample may be carry-over from other donors' samples. Both conserved end residues are part of each CDR3. The order of the fields is D gene, J gene, clone size, V gene, CDR3 protein. D genes are given only for firm matches. Rows give clone size only sometimes, using once, few, many, or a class for an expanded clone.

NA | TRBJ2-7 | NA | TRBV19 | CASSMGPASYEQYF
TRBD2 | TRBJ2-1 | few | TRBV30 | CAWSPLLVLADSYNEQFF
NA | TRBJ1-3 | NA | TRBV18 | CASSPPAGYSGNTIYF
NA | TRBJ2-6 | NA | TRBV6-5 | CASSRATGTNVLTF
TRBD1 | NA | NA | TRBV4-1 | CASSRTAPGQRIPHPNYEQYF
TRBD2 | TRBJ2-5 | NA | TRBV5-1 | CASSSTSGRQTQYF
NA | TRBJ2-7 | NA | TRBV5-1 | CASSLKDGVSYEQYF
TRBD1 | TRBJ1-4 | NA | TRBV5-5 | CASSPGQGASNEKLFF
TRBD1 | TRBJ1-2 | NA | TRBV5-1 | CASSLGGGADGYTF
NA | TRBJ2-7 | NA | TRBV4-2 | CASSWRRGTYEQYF
NA | TRBJ2-1 | NA | TRBV6-4 | CASSDELGSSEQFF
TRBD1 | TRBJ1-2 | NA | TRBV25-1 | CASSEGGGQGVYGYTF
NA | TRBJ1-2 | NA | TRBV7-2 | CASSLAPTNLGYTF
TRBD2 | TRBJ2-1 | NA | TRBV11-2 | CASSLRAGVSYNEQFF
NA | TRBJ2-2 | NA | TRBV2 | CASSGEVTGELFF
NA | TRBJ1-2 | NA | TRBV4-2 | CASRPLQGTTNYGYTF
NA | TRBJ2-7 | NA | TRBV28 | CASTLQGRYEQYF